This T cell receptor beta chain comes out of a study of control samples from healthy donors and cancer patients. The junction had 6 bases not matched to a gene; V was cut back by 8 bases and J by 5 bases. CDR3 length equals 13 residues. The germline gives CDR1 SNHLY, CDR2 FYNNEI. Sequencing used immunoSEQ multiplex PCR; TCRdb keeps in-frame clones, though not all of them. Altogether 130,000 or so clones are present, roughly nine tenths being singletons, with the ten largest covering approximately 7.2%. The sample taken for sequencing was blood. This TCR came from a man aged 18 to 30 in good health. This chain uses TRBV2 with TRBJ2-3; TRBD1 matches at 8 bases. The CDR3 coding sequence is TGTGCCAGCGGAAGACAGGGGATAGATACGCAGTATTTT. This gives the protein CASGRQGIDTQYF.